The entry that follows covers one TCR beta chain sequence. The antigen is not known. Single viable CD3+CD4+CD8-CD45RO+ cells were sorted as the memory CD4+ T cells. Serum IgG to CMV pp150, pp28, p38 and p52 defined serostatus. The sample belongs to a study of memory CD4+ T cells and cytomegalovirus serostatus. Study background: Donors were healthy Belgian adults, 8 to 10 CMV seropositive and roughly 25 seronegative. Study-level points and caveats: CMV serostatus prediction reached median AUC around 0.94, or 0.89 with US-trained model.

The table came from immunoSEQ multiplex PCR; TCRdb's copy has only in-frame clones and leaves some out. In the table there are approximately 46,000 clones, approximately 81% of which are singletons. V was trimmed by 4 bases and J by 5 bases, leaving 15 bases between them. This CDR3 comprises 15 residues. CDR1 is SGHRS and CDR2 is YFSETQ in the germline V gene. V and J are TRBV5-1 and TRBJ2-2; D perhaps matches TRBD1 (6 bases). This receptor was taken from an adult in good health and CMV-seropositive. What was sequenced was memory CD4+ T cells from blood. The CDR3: CASSRKQGYTGELFF. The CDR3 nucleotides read TGCGCCAGCAGCCGAAAGCAGGGGTATACCGGGGAGCTGTTTTTT. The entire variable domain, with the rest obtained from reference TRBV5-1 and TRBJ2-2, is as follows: KAGVTQTPRYLIKTRGQQVTLSCSPISGHRSVSWYQQTPGQGLQFLFEYFSETQRNKGNFPGRFSGRQFSNSRSEMNVSTLELGDSALYLCASSRKQGYTGELFFGEGSRLTVL.